The 4 T cell receptor beta chains below come from one sample, sequenced in a study of shared clonotypes between healthy human individuals. Measured with immunoSEQ multiplex PCR; TCRdb has only the in-frame clones, and not every one. The sample yields 180,000 or so clones, over 80% seen once. Sequencing was carried out using naive CD4+ T cells sorted from blood. The subset was: CD45RA+ positively selected. These receptors all stem from a woman aged 30 to 39 in good health.

The chain uses TRBV27 and TRBJ1-5; D is perhaps TRBD1 (5 bases). The V and J ends lost 5 bases and 6 bases respectively, with 20 bases between them. The CDR3 contains 16 residues. Germline V lookup: CDR1 MNHEY, CDR2 SMNVEV (reference sequence). CDR3: CASSPTSGGRSQPQHF. DNA of the CDR3: TGTGCCAGCAGTCCAACTTCGGGGGGTCGCAGTCAGCCCCAGCATTTT.

The chain is built from TRBV28 and TRBJ2-7, with 8 nucleotides matching TRBD2. With V trimmed by 5 bases and J by 0 bases, 9 bases remained unmatched. Germline CDR1 is MDHEN and CDR2 is SYDVKM. This CDR3 is built from 16 residues. The CDR3 bases are TGTGCCAGCAGTCTGCCAATAGCGGGGAGCTCCTACGAGCAGTACTTC. As protein: CASSLPIAGSSYEQYF.

The chain couples TRBV27 to TRBJ1-5; 7 nucleotides line up with TRBD1. J gave up 3 bases and V 5 bases, and 4 bases lay outside the gene matches. The CDR3 spans 14 residues. Germline assignment: CDR1 MNHEY and CDR2 SMNVEV (reference sequence). The CDR3: CASSPGQINQPQHF. CDR3 DNA: TGTGCCAGCAGTCCGGGACAGATCAATCAGCCCCAGCATTTT.

The chain couples TRBV2 to TRBJ1-3; 7 bases are shared with TRBD1. Germline assignment: CDR1 SNHLY and CDR2 FYNNEI. V gave up 0 bases and J gave up 16 bases; unmatched junction bases: 0. The CDR3 has 10 amino acids. CDR3 DNA sequence: TGTGCCAGCAGTGAAGCGGGACAGTATTTT. Translated: CASSEAGQYF.